The 17 T cell receptor beta chains presented below share a single source sample, sequenced in a study of control samples from healthy donors and cancer patients. Sequenced by immunoSEQ multiplex PCR; TCRdb stores in-frame clones only, minus some. This sample has roughly 450,000 clones; around nine tenths occur once, and the top ten carry around 6.8%. Sequencing was performed on PBMCs. These TCRs come from a man aged 35 to 55 with head and neck cancer.

The genes are TRBV30 and TRBJ1-4; TRBD1 matches 7 bases. CDR3 length: 13 residues. The germline V gene has CDR1 GTSNPN and CDR2 SVGIG (reference sequence). J lost 8 bases, V lost 0 bases, and 3 bases had no gene match. The CDR3 DNA sequence: TGTGCCTGGAGTGTAGTCAGGGGGGAAAAACTGTTTTTT. Translated: CAWSVVRGEKLFF.

This clone has a handful of counts. J is TRBJ1-1 and V is TRBV5-6, with TRBD1 matching over 11 bases. Germline CDR1 and CDR2: SGHDT and YYEEEE. Trimming cost V 4 bases and J 7 bases; bases outside gene matches: 3. The CDR3 has 13 amino acids. Here the CDR3 DNA reads TGTGCCAGCAGCCTGGGGACAGGGGGTGAAGCTTTCTTT. Its translation: CASSLGTGGEAFF.

The chain couples TRBV15 to TRBJ2-7; 8 bases agree with TRBD1. The germline gives CDR1 LNHNV, CDR2 YYDKDF (reference sequence). This CDR3 is 15 amino acids long. V lost 1 base and J lost 2; bases outside the gene matches: 4. CDR3 sequence: CATSRGNRGTYEQYF. CDR3 DNA sequence: TGTGCCACCAGCAGAGGAAACAGGGGGACCTACGAGCAGTACTTC.

This chain joins TRBV11-3 and TRBJ2-2, with D unclear. Deletions cut 2 bases from V and 0 bases from J, with 4 bases between. The CDR3 length is 14 residues. The germline gives CDR1 SGHNT, CDR2 YENEEA. The CDR3 nucleotides read TGTGCCAGCAGCTTAAGGGCGAACACCGGGGAGCTGTTTTTT. This codes for CASSLRANTGELFF.

The chain carries TRBV12-3 or TRBV12-4 and TRBJ2-7; tentatively, D is TRBD2 (6 bases). This CDR3 has 12 amino acids. Trimming removed 3 bases at V and 9 bases at J, with 12 bases between. For the CDR3, the DNA is TGTGCCAGCAGTTTCGGCCCCGGGGGGCAGTACTTC. Amino acid sequence: CASSFGPGGQYF.

The chain recombines TRBV21-1 with TRBJ2-3; the table's D gene call, TRBD2, was not cross checked with the DNA. TRBV21-1 is classified as a pseudogene. CDR3 length equals 18 residues. CDR3 protein: CASSYKRLAGSSTDTQYF. CDR3 sequence (DNA): TGTGCCAGCAGCTATAAACGTCTAGCGGGGAGTAGCACAGATACGCAGTATTTT.

This clone has more than one count but fewer than ten. The V and J genes are TRBV4-2 and TRBJ1-1; D is uncertain. With 0 bases removed from V and 11 bases from J, the gap between germline ends came to 13 bases. This CDR3 region has 13 residues. The germline V gene has CDR1 LGHNA and CDR2 YNFKEQ. The CDR3 DNA follows: TGTGCCAGCAGCCAAGAAGGGATCGGGATGGCTTTCTTT. This translates into CASSQEGIGMAFF.

CDR3 in amino acids: CASSLGQGFNSGNTIYF. CDR3 nucleotide sequence: TGTGCCAGCAGCTTAGGACAGGGATTTAACTCTGGAAACACCATATATTTT. The chain recombines TRBV7-9 with TRBJ1-3; 7 bases are shared with TRBD1. Germline CDR1 reads SEHNR; CDR2 reads FQNEAQ (reference sequence). The trim removed 1 base at V and 0 bases at J, leaving 6 bases unmatched. CDR3 size: 17 residues.

The CDR3 sequence is CASSARTVNTGELFF. DNA for the CDR3: TGTGCCAGCAGCGCCCGGACAGTCAATACCGGGGAGCTGTTTTTT. The V call is TRBV9, the J call TRBJ2-2; D is possibly TRBD1 (6 bases). Germline CDR1 is SGDLS and CDR2 is YYNGEE. The V end lost 3 bases, the J end lost 5 bases, and 14 bases lay between the germline ends. There are 15 residues in the CDR3.

The gene calls are TRBV2 and TRBJ1-2, with 9 bases fitting TRBD1. The CDR3 is 14 amino acids. V shed 10 bases, J shed 4 bases, and the junction held 10 bases outside the gene matches. The V gene's germline CDR1 is SNHLY and CDR2 FYNNEI. The CDR3 sequence is CATQTGTGTYGYTF. For the CDR3, the DNA is TGTGCCACCCAAACCGGGACAGGGACCTATGGCTACACCTTC.

This chain connects TRBV27 to TRBJ2-1; 15 bases map to TRBD2. The length of the CDR3 is 19 residues. The ends lost 4 bases at V and 2 bases at J; junction bases unmatched: 9. Germline lookup yields CDR1 MNHEY and CDR2 SMNVEV (reference sequence). CDR3 nucleotide sequence: TGTGCCAGCAGTTGGGGGGGATGGACTAGCGGGAGGGCCTACAATGAGCAGTTCTTC. As protein: CASSWGGWTSGRAYNEQFF.

The chain combines TRBV6-6 with TRBJ2-1, with D unclear. Per the germline V gene, CDR1 is MNHNY and CDR2 is SVGAGI (reference sequence). Trimming pared 2 bases from V and 8 bases from J, leaving 10 bases between. The CDR3 has 13 residues. Written as DNA, the CDR3 is TGTGCCAGCAGTTACATGGGGTGGGATGAGCAGTTCTTC. Amino acid sequence: CASSYMGWDEQFF.

This chain connects TRBV19 to TRBJ2-7; 8 bases are a match to TRBD1. The germline V gene encodes CDR1 LNHDA and CDR2 SQIVND (reference sequence). CDR3 length: 15 residues. V was pared by 4 bases and J by 7 bases, with 12 bases of the junction left unmatched. CDR3 loop: CASSTLRGPLVEQYF. The DNA of the CDR3 is TGTGCCAGTAGTACCCTCAGGGGGCCCCTCGTGGAGCAGTACTTC.

The rearrangement links TRBV30 to TRBJ2-7, with 13 bases identical to TRBD2. The germline V gene has CDR1 GTSNPN and CDR2 SVGIG (reference sequence). V shed 0 bases, J shed 3 bases, and the junction held 5 bases outside the gene matches. This CDR3 has 16 amino acids. The CDR3 sequence is CAWSVFRTSGGYEQYF. The CDR3 DNA reads TGTGCCTGGAGTGTATTCAGGACTAGCGGGGGCTACGAGCAGTACTTC.

The V call is TRBV6-4, the J call TRBJ1-1, with 10 bases identical to TRBD1. Trimming took 4 bases from V and 6 from J; bases not matched to a gene: 2. Germline V lookup: CDR1 MRHNA, CDR2 SNTAGT. This CDR3 spans 13 amino acids. CDR3 sequence (DNA): TGTGCCAGCAGTGCGGACAGGGGGTCTGAAGCTTTCTTT. Encoded protein: CASSADRGSEAFF.

This clone was seen only once. The chain joins TRBV20-1 to TRBJ2-1, with 11 bases identical to TRBD2. The CDR3 length is 16 residues. Germline CDR1 DFQATT, CDR2 SNEGSKA (reference sequence). Losses at the gene ends were 3 bases for V and 0 bases for J; bases not matched to a gene: 4. CDR3 coding DNA: TGCAGTGCTAGTAGAACTAGCGGGAGCTCCTACAATGAGCAGTTCTTC. This gives the protein CSASRTSGSSYNEQFF.

This clone came up a few times. This chain uses TRBV10-3 with TRBJ1-2, with 9 bases aligning to TRBD1. V lost 10 bases to trimming and J lost 2 bases; unmatched junction nucleotides: 14. This CDR3 has 16 amino acids. Looked up from germline, CDR1 is ENHRY and CDR2 is SYGVKD. The CDR3, as DNA: TGTGCCACCCAAAGTGGGACGGGACAGGGAAACTATGGCTACACCTTC. Translation: CATQSGTGQGNYGYTF.